The clone carrying this T cell receptor (beta chain) was picked up many times. Germline and junction disagree at one end, which may indicate a read error. The CDR3 is 13 residues long. CDR1 is ENHRY, CDR2 SYGVKD, per germline. Time point defined: before trial treatment. As a condition of eligibility, patients had advanced solid tumors lacking tumor-infiltrating lymphocytes. First-strand cDNA used TRAV- and TRBV-specific primers, covering alpha and beta chains. PCR amplification of the TCRs was performed with Phusion for 20 PCR cycles, and it relied on a constant-region primer together with a V-primer adapter. TCRdb analysed the reads with MiXCR anew, one entry per CDR3 protein. The profile shows fewer than 90,000 distinct CDR3 sequences, 18% of them singletons. The sample originates from a study of low-dose radiotherapy and immunotherapy resistance in tumors. As for the study in general: Every two weeks, one day ahead of radiation and immunotherapy, cyclophosphamide 200 mg/m2 was given (intravenously).

The chain couples TRBV10-3 to TRBJ1-1; D gene ambiguous. This TCR derives from a male donor with prostate cancer. The sample here was PBMCs, taken before treatment. CDR3 nucleotides: TGTGCCAGCAGTGGGTCGATGAACACTGAAGCTTTCTTT. As protein: CASSGSMNTEAFF.